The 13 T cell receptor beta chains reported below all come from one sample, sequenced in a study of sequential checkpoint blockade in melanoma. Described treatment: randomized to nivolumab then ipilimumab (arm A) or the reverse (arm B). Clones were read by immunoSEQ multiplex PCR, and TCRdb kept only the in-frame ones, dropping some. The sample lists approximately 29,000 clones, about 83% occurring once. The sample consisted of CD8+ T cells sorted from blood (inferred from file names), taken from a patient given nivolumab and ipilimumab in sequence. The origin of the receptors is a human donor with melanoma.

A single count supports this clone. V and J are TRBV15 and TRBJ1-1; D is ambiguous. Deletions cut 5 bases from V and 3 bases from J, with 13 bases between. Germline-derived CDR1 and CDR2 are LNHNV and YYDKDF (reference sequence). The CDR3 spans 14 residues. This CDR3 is CATSDEQGDTEAFF. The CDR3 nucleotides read TGTGCCACCAGCGACGAGCAAGGAGACACTGAAGCTTTCTTT.

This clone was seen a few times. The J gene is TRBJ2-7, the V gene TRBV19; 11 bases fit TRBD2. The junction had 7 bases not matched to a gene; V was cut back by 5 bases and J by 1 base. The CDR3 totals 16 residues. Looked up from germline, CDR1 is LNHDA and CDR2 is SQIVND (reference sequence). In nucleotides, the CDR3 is TGTGCCAGTAGTGCCGGTAGCGGGGGGGTATCCTACGAGCAGTACTTC. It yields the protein CASSAGSGGVSYEQYF.

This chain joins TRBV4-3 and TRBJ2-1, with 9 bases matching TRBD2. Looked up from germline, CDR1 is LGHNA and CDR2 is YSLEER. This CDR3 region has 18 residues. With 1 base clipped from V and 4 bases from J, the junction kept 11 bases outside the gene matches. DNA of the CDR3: TGCGCCAGCAGCCAAGGGGTGGGACGGCGGGAGGGATACAATGAGCAGTTCTTC. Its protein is CASSQGVGRREGYNEQFF.

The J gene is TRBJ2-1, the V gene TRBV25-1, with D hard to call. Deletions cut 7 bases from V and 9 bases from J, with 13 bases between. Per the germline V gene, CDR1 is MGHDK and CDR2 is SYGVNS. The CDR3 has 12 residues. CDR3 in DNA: TGTGCCAGCACTCAAGTAGCCGGTGAGCAGTTCTTC. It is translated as CASTQVAGEQFF.

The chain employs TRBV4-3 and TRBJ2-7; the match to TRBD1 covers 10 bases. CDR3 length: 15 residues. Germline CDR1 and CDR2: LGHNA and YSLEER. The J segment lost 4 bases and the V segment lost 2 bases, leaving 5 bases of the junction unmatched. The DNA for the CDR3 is TGCGCCAGCAGCCAAAGGACAGGGGGGGCTTACGAGCAGTACTTC. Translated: CASSQRTGGAYEQYF.

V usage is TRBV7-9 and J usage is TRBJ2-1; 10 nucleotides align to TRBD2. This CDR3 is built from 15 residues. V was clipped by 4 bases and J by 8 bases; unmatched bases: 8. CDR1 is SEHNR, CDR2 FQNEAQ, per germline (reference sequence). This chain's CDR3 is CASSSLAGVSDEQFF. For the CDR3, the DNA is TGTGCCAGCAGCTCCCTAGCGGGAGTTAGCGATGAGCAGTTCTTC.

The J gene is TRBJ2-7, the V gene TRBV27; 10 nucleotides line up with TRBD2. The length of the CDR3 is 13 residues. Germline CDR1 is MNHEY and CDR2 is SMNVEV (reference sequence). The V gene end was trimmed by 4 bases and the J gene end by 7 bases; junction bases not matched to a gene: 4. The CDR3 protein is CASSSAGLAEQYF. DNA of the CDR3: TGTGCCAGCAGTTCGGCGGGACTAGCGGAGCAGTACTTC.

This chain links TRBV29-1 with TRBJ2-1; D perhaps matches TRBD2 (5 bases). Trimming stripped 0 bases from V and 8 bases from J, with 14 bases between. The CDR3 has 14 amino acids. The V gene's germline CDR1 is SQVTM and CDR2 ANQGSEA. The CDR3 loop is CSVEEGSLGDEQFF. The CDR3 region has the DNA TGCAGCGTTGAAGAGGGCTCTTTGGGAGATGAGCAGTTCTTC.

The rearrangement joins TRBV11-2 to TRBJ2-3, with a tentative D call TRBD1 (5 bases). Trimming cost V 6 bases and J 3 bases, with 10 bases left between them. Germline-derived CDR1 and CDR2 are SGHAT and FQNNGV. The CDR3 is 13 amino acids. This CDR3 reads CASSQAGTDTQYF. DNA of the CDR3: TGTGCCAGCAGTCAAGCAGGGACAGATACGCAGTATTTT.

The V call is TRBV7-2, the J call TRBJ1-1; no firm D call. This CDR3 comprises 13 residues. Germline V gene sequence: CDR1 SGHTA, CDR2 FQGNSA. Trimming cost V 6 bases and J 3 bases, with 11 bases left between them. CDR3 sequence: CASRHPLYTEAFF. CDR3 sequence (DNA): TGTGCCAGCAGACATCCGTTGTACACTGAAGCTTTCTTT.

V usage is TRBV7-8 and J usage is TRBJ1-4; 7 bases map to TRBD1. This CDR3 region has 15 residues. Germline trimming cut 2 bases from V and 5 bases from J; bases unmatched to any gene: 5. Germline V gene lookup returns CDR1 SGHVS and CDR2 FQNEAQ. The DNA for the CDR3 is TGTGCCAGCAGCTTAATGGACAGGATAAATGAAAAACTGTTTTTT. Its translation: CASSLMDRINEKLFF.

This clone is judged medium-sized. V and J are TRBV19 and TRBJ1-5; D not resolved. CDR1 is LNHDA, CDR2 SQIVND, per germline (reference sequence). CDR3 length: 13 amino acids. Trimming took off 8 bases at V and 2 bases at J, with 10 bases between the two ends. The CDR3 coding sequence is TGTGCCAGTCTGGAAGGAGGCAATCAGCCCCAGCATTTT. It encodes CASLEGGNQPQHF.

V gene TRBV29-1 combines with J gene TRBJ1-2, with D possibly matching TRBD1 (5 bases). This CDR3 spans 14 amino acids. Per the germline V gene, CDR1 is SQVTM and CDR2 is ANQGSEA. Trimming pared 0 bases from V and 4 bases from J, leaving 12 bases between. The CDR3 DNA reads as TGCAGCGTTGAAGATCAGTCAGGGCTCTATGGCTACACCTTC. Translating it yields CSVEDQSGLYGYTF.